This entry lists 9 T cell receptor beta chains sequenced from one sample in a study of cytomegalovirus exposure and HLA in healthy donors. The PCR employed 60 Vbeta primers together with 13 Jbeta primers. The repertoire was sequenced with immunoSEQ multiplex PCR; TCRdb's copy has only in-frame clones and lacks some. Among roughly 120,000 clones listed, 80% to 85% were seen once. Sequenced material: PBMCs. The receptors derive from a human donor in good health.

The count of this clone is one. The V gene is TRBV7-9, the J gene TRBJ2-3, with D possibly matching TRBD2 (5 bases). There are 15 residues in the CDR3. V lost 1 base and J 2 bases, leaving 10 bases between the germline ends. Germline V gene lookup returns CDR1 SEHNR and CDR2 FQNEAQ (reference sequence). For the CDR3, the DNA is TGTGCCAGCAGCTTAGTAGGACTTTCCACAGATACGCAGTATTTT. Translation: CASSLVGLSTDTQYF.

V gene TRBV10-2 combines with J gene TRBJ1-1; no clear D gene. V was cut by 0 bases and J by 14 bases, with 7 bases left in between. CDR1 and CDR2 from the germline V gene are WSHSY and SAAADI. The CDR3 totals 10 residues. This CDR3 is CASSESPRFF. DNA of the CDR3: TGCGCCAGCAGTGAGTCTCCTAGGTTCTTT.

In this sample, this clone turned up once. This sequence joins TRBV7-3 and TRBJ1-1; D might be TRBD1 (5 bases). The CDR3 length is 15 residues. The V gene lost 0 bases and the J gene lost 2 bases, with 10 bases spanning the gap. Germline lookup yields CDR1 SGHTA and CDR2 FQGTGA. This CDR3 reads CASSLTGEGNTEAFF. CDR3 DNA sequence: TGTGCCAGCAGCTTAACAGGGGAAGGAAACACTGAAGCTTTCTTT.

The gene calls are TRBV10-2 and TRBJ2-1, with 13 nucleotides matching TRBD2. The CDR3 totals 18 residues. The V and J ends lost 4 bases and 7 bases, in that order; junction bases with no gene match: 13. Germline V gene data show CDR1 as WSHSY and CDR2 as SAAADI. The CDR3 nucleotides are TGCGCCAGCAGTGGTTGGGGGACTAGCGGGGTTTACGGGAATGAGCAGTTCTTC. The encoded protein is CASSGWGTSGVYGNEQFF.

The rearrangement uses TRBV19 and TRBJ2-7; 8 nucleotides match TRBD1. In germline, CDR1 is LNHDA, CDR2 SQIVND (reference sequence). This CDR3 contains 13 residues. V dropped 7 bases and J dropped 6; count of bases not matched to a gene: 8. The CDR3 is CASIGRGRLEQYF. DNA of the CDR3: TGTGCCAGTATCGGCAGGGGGCGGCTCGAGCAGTACTTC.

The rearrangement uses TRBV5-1 and TRBJ1-2; possible D gene TRBD1, 6 bases. The CDR3 spans 14 residues. Germline lookup yields CDR1 SGHRS and CDR2 YFSETQ. V gave up 5 bases and J gave up 3 bases, with 14 bases separating them. The CDR3 region is CASRPWAGDYGYTF. CDR3 in DNA: TGCGCCAGCAGACCTTGGGCAGGGGACTATGGCTACACCTTC.

This clone was picked up one time. The rearrangement joins TRBV5-1 to TRBJ2-3; 8 bases are a match to TRBD2. The germline V gene has CDR1 SGHRS and CDR2 YFSETQ. This CDR3 region has 15 residues. The V and J ends lost 2 bases and 1 base, in that order; junction bases with no gene match: 3. The CDR3 loop reads CASSFNGGGTDTQYF. Here the CDR3 DNA reads TGCGCCAGCAGCTTCAACGGGGGGGGCACAGATACGCAGTATTTT.

The chain joins TRBV6-5 to TRBJ2-2; possibly TRBD2 for D (6 bases). Germline loops: CDR1 MNHEY, CDR2 SVGAGI. Between the trimmed V and J ends, which lost 6 bases and 2 bases, there was a span of 13 bases. This CDR3 has 15 residues. CDR3 nucleotides: TGTGCCAGCAGCCGAACGGGGGTAAACACCGGGGAGCTGTTTTTT. It codes for CASSRTGVNTGELFF.

The sample holds a few counts of this clone. The gene calls are TRBV5-1 and TRBJ1-1; a possible D gene is TRBD1 (5 bases). The CDR3 is 13 amino acids. CDR1 and CDR2 (germline): SGHRS, YFSETQ. V lost 4 bases and J lost 5, with 12 bases in between. Here the CDR3 DNA reads TGCGCCAGCAGCGCGAGACAGAGGACTGAAGCTTTCTTT. Translating it yields CASSARQRTEAFF.